This entry is about one T cell receptor (beta chain). These data belong to a study of blood T cell repertoires in COVID-19. On the study more broadly: Sites across the United States, Italy and Spain contributed samples from acute and convalescent COVID-19. PBMCs, B-cell-depleted T cells, or T cells provided the cDNA or gDNA that made up the material.

The ends lost 7 bases at V and 6 bases at J; junction bases unmatched: 11. The V gene's germline CDR1 is SNHLY and CDR2 FYNNEI. The length of the CDR3 is 16 residues. In the authors' workflow: Reference gene primer amplification gave nucleated cell count estimates. The table came from immunoSEQ multiplex PCR; TCRdb's copy has only in-frame clones and leaves some out. That table furnishes V, J and clone size, whereas the DNA furnished D and trimming. The sample lists about 110,000 clones; about 79% were seen once. The chain employs TRBV2 and TRBJ1-6; 8 nucleotides agree with TRBD1. The receptor was isolated from a woman of 80 years or more with active or convalescent COVID-19. Sample: peripheral blood. The DNA for the CDR3 is TGTGCCAGCACCCAGCGTGGGACAGGACGTAATTCACCCCTCCACTTT. It codes for CASTQRGTGRNSPLHF. Filled out from reference TRBV2 and TRBJ1-6, the complete variable domain reads EPEVTQTPSHQVTQMGQEVILRCVPISNHLYFYWYRQILGQKVEFLVSFYNNEISEKSEIFDDQFSVERPDGSNFTLKIRSTKLEDSAMYFCASTQRGTGRNSPLHFGNGTRLTVT.